A selection of T cell receptor beta chains follows, all from one sample in a study of tumor-infiltrating lymphocytes in primary liver carcinoma. A single record per CDR3 protein comes from TCRdb applying MiXCR to the multiplex PCR reads. Here the sample spans about 30,000 distinct CDR3 sequences, 71% being singletons. The sample taken for sequencing was liver tumor tissue from sampling region 3. Source of these receptors: a woman aged 30 to 39 with primary liver carcinoma and hepatitis B virus infection. CDR3s include the opening cysteine and the closing phenylalanine or tryptophan. D genes are given only for firm matches. Not all rows give a size; the values are once, few, many and, for expanded clones, a class.

v_call	d_call	clone_size	j_call	cdr3_aa	cdr3_nt
TRBV11-3	TRBD1	many	TRBJ2-2	CASSLAGGTGELFF	TGTGCCAGCAGCTTAGCAGGGGGCACCGGGGAGCTGTTTTTT
TRBV6-5	NA	NA	TRBJ2-7	CASSGPGGEHNF	TGTGCCAGCAGTGGTCCAGGAGGCGAGCACAACTTC
TRBV20-1	TRBD2	NA	TRBJ2-1	CSARYSWGTIGSYEQFF	TGCAGTGCTAGATACTCCTGGGGGACTATCGGGAGCTATGAGCAGTTCTTC
TRBV28	NA	many	TRBJ2-7	CASHPGGLEESYEQYF	TGTGCCAGCCATCCTGGGGGGTTGGAAGAAAGCTACGAGCAGTACTTC
TRBV5-4	TRBD2	large	TRBJ2-3	CASSNPAASGSRTDTQYF	TGTGCCAGCAGTAACCCGGCGGCTAGCGGGAGTCGGACAGATACGCAGTATTTT
TRBV11-3	TRBD1	NA	TRBJ2-5	CASRRRTGWCHQETQYF	TGTGCCAGCAGGAGGCGGACAGGTTGGTGCCATCAAGAGACCCAGTACTTT
TRBV11-2	NA	many	TRBJ2-7	CASSPGGYEQYF	TGTGCCAGCAGTCCCGGGGGCTACGAGCAGTACTTC
TRBV12-3/TRBV12-4	NA	NA	TRBJ1-1	CSSGAGSTEAFF	TGTTCCAGTGGCGCAGGGAGCACTGAAGCTTTCTTT
TRBV29-1	TRBD2	NA	TRBJ2-1	CRVVGWEGRRFF	TGCAGAGTCGTGGGGTGGGAGGGTCGAAGGTTCTTC
TRBV6-5	NA	NA	TRBJ2-7	CASRYKDGSTYEQYF	TGTGCCAGCAGGTACAAGGACGGCAGCACCTACGAGCAGTACTTC
TRBV4-1	TRBD2	NA	TRBJ2-7	CVSSQDRTSGWDEQYF	TGTGTCAGCAGCCAAGATCGCACTAGCGGGTGGGACGAGCAGTACTTC
TRBV11-2	TRBD1	NA	TRBJ1-1	CASSARDRGCKRWSNIEAFF	TGTGCCAGCAGCGCTAGGGACAGGGGGTGCAAGAGGTGGAGTAACATTGAAGCTTTCTTT
TRBV7-8	NA	NA	TRBJ1-5	CAGSLGVTQPRYF	TGTGCCGGCAGCTTAGGGGTAACTCAGCCCCGGTATTTT
TRBV7-8	NA	once	TRBJ2-3	CASSYSGWVGSSGTDTQYF	TGTGCCAGCAGCTACAGTGGGTGGGTGGGATCATCAGGCACAGATACGCAGTATTTT
TRBV11-2	NA	many	TRBJ2-5	CASSPRQIETQYF	TGTGCCAGCAGCCCTAGACAGATAGAGACCCAGTACTTC
TRBV11-2	TRBD2	NA	TRBJ2-1	CASSLDPGLAGQFF	TGTGCCAGCAGCTTAGATCCGGGGCTAGCGGGACAGTTCTTC